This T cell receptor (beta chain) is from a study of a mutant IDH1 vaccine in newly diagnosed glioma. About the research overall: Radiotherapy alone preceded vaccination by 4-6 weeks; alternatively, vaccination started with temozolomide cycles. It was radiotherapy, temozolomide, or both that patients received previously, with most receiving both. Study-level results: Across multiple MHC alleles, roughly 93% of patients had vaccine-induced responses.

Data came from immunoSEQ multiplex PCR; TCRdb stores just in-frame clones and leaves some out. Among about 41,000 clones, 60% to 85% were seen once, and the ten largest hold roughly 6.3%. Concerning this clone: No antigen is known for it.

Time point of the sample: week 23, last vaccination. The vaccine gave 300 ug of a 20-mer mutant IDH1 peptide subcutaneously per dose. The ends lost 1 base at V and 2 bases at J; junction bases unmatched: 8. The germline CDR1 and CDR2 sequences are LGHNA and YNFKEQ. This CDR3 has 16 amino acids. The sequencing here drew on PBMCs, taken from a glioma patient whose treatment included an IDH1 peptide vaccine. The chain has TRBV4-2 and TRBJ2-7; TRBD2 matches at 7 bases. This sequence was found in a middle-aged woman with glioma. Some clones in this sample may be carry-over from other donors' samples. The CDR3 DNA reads TGTGCCAGCAGCCAAGGGGGACTACTACCTCCCTACGAGCAGTACTTC. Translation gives CASSQGGLLPPYEQYF.